This T cell receptor (beta chain) was identified in a study of CD8 T cells in ankylosing spondylitis. This clonotype was seen ten or more times. Antigen specificity is unknown. Using quantitative 5'-RACE with molecular barcodes, the authors made TCR beta libraries. TCRdb itself ran the 5' RACE reads through MiXCR, one entry per CDR3 protein. The repertoire holds about 42,000 distinct CDR3 sequences, with 4% as singletons. Findings and limits, study-wide: Past studies reported some motif variants in reactive arthritis synovial fluid and blood.

This TCR derives from a female donor with ankylosing spondylitis or in good health (not recorded which). Sequencing input: blood, either unsorted or a sorted T cell fraction (not recorded which).

The DNA of the CDR3 is TGTGCCAGCAGCGTAGGGGTCGGGGCCTACGAGCAGTACTTC. Protein product: CASSVGVGAYEQYF. This chain joins TRBV9 and TRBJ2-7; tentatively, D is TRBD2 (5 bases). The CDR3 runs to 14 residues. The V end was cut by 0 bases, the J end by 2 bases, with 9 bases between. In germline, CDR1 is SGDLS, CDR2 YYNGEE.